The entry that follows covers one T cell receptor (beta chain) sequence. What it recognizes is unknown. Use of 60 Vbeta and 13 Jbeta primers characterized the PCR. The data were produced by immunoSEQ multiplex PCR, yet TCRdb's version contains in-frame clones alone and is incomplete. The clone table shows 65,000 to 90,000 clones, with the ten largest holding 2.5% to 3%. This record belongs to a study of cytomegalovirus exposure and HLA in healthy donors. Study results and caveats: Three CMV-associated chains were confirmed in vitro to be specific for CMV antigens.

The ends lost 3 bases at V and 8 bases at J; junction bases unmatched: 5. In germline, CDR1 is SEHNR, CDR2 FQNEAQ (reference sequence). There are 13 residues in the CDR3. Input material: PBMCs. The V and J genes are TRBV7-9 and TRBJ1-1; 8 bases fit TRBD1. This clonotype originated in a man in his forties or fifties in good health and CMV-seronegative. The CDR3 bases are TGTGCCAGCAGCTTGGACAGGACAGGGGAAGCTTTCTTT. The encoded protein is CASSLDRTGEAFF.